This T cell receptor beta chain was documented in a study of blood T cell repertoires in COVID-19. Study context: Specimens from acute and convalescent COVID-19 originated in the United States, Italy and Spain.

Profiling relied on immunoSEQ multiplex PCR, and the TCRdb table lists in-frame clones only, not all of them. The data show over 130,000 clones, with roughly 84% seen just once and less than 9.5% held by the top ten. The V and J ends lost 4 bases and 6 bases, in that order; junction bases with no gene match: 8. The CDR3 covers 14 residues. The V gene's germline CDR1 is SGHTA and CDR2 FQGNSA. The clonotype was recovered from a human donor in a cohort sampled during active COVID-19. The specimen sequenced was peripheral blood. This chain uses TRBV7-2 with TRBJ2-7, with TRBD1 matching over 8 bases. The DNA of the CDR3 is TGTGCCAGCAGCTACGGACAGGGTGTAGGCGAGCAGTACTTC. It encodes CASSYGQGVGEQYF.